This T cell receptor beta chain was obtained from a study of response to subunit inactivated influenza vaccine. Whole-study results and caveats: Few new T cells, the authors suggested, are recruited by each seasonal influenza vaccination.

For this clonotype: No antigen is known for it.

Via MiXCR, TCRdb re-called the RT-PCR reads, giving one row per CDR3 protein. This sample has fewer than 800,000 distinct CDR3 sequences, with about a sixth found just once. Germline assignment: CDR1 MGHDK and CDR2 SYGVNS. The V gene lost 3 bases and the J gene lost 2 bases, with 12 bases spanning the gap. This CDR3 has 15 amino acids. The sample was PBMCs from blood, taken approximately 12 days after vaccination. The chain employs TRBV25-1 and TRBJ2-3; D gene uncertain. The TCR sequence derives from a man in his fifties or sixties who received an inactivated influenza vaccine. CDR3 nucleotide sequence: TGTGCCAGCAGTGATTCCACGCTCCACACAGATACGCAGTATTTT. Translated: CASSDSTLHTDTQYF.